This TCR beta chain comes out of a study of a mutant IDH1 vaccine in newly diagnosed glioma. At the level of the study: Prior therapy was radiotherapy, temozolomide, or both; most received both.

Points on this clone: Antigen: not known.

Using immunoSEQ multiplex PCR, the repertoire was profiled, and TCRdb retains in-frame clones only, with some absent. The sample has fewer than 35,000 clones, 78% seen once. Indicated time point: week 35, safety follow-up. In every dose of vaccine, 300 ug of mutant IDH1 20-mer peptide was given alongside topical imiquimod. The TCR sequence derives from a woman aged 40 to 50 with glioma. The source was PBMCs, collected from a glioma patient whose treatment included an IDH1 peptide vaccine.

CDR3 loop: CASSLPTVDGSPLHF. CDR3 DNA: TGTGCCAGCAGCTTACCGACAGTGGACGGTTCACCCCTCCACTTT. This chain links TRBV5-5 with TRBJ1-6; TRBD1 might be the D (5 bases). Per germline, CDR1 SGHKS and CDR2 YYEKEE (reference sequence). Trimming shortened V by 2 bases and J by 9 bases, and 15 bases separated the two germline ends. This CDR3 spans 15 amino acids.